This T cell receptor (beta chain) was identified in a study of OX40 agonist ivuxolimab in advanced cancers. Study-wide results and caveats: Researchers report that CD8+ T cells had, on average, more expanded clones than CD4+.

Note on this clone: Its antigen is currently unknown.

Germline CDR1 reads MGHRA; CDR2 reads YSYEKL. The CDR3 runs 16 residues. Trimming removed 1 base from V and 10 bases from J, with 20 bases in between. Patients were ineligible given autoimmune disease history or systemic immunosuppression. The protocol was immunoSEQ multiplex PCR, while the TCRdb copy is restricted to in-frame clones and leaves out a portion. The data show roughly 90,000 clones, over 85% seen once. The chain joins TRBV4-1 to TRBJ1-5; D call uncertain. Sequencing used CD4+ or CD8+ T cells sorted from blood, obtained in a trial of the OX40 agonist ivuxolimab. The sequence derives from an adult with an advanced solid tumor such as melanoma, head and neck, liver or kidney cancer. The CDR3 DNA follows: TGCGCCAGCAGCCAAGTCCCGACCGATGTAAAACAACCCCAGCATTTT. It yields the protein CASSQVPTDVKQPQHF.